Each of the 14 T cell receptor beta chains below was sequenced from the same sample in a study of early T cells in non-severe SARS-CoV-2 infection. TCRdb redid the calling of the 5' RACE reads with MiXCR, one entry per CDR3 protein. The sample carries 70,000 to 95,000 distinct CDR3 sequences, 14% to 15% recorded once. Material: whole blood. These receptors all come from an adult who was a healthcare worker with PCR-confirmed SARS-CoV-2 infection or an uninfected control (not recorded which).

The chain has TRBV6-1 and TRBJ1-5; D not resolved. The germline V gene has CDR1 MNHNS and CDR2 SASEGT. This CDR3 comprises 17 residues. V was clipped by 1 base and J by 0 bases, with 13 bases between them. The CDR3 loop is CASSEGRNVYSNQPQHF. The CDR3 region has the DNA TGTGCCAGCAGTGAAGGCAGGAACGTTTATAGCAATCAGCCCCAGCATTTT.

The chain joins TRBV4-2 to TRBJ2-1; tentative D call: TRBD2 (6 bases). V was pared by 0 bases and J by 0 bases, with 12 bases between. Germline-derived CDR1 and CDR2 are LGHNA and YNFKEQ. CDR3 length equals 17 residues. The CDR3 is CASSQDFTGSSYNEQFF. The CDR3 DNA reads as TGTGCCAGCAGCCAAGATTTCACCGGGAGCTCCTACAATGAGCAGTTCTTC.

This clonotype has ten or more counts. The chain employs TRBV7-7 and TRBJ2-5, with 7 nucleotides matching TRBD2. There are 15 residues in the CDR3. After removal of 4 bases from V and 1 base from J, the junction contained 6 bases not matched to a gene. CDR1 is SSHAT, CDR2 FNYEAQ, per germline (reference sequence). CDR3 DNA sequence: TGTGCCAGCAGCTCCTTAGCGGGCCCCCAAGAGACCCAGTACTTC. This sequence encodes CASSSLAGPQETQYF. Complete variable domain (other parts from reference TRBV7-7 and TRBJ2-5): GAGVSQSPRYKVTKRGQDVTLRCDPISSHATLYWYQQALGQGPEFLTYFNYEAQPDKSGLPSDRFSAERPEGSISTLTIQRTEQRDSAMYRCASSSLAGPQETQYFGPGTRLLVL.

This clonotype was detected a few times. CDR3 residues: CASSPLSSGEQFF. DNA of the CDR3: TGCGCCAGCAGCCCGTTATCATCTGGTGAGCAGTTCTTC. The V gene is TRBV5-1, the J gene TRBJ2-1; no clear D gene. The CDR3 length is 13 residues. Per germline, CDR1 SGHRS and CDR2 YFSETQ. V gave up 4 bases and J gave up 9 bases, with 14 bases separating them.

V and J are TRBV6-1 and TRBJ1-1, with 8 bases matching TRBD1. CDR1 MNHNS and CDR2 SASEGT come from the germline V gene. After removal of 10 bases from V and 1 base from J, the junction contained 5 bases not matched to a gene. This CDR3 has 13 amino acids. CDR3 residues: CATSGQGNTEAFF. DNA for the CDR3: TGTGCCACCTCCGGACAGGGGAACACTGAAGCTTTCTTT.

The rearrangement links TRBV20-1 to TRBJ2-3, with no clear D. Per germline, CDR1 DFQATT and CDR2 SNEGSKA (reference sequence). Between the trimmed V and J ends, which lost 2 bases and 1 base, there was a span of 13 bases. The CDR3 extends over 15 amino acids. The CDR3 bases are TGCAGTGCTAGATCCCGGCGACTGCGCACAGATACGCAGTATTTT. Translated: CSARSRRLRTDTQYF.

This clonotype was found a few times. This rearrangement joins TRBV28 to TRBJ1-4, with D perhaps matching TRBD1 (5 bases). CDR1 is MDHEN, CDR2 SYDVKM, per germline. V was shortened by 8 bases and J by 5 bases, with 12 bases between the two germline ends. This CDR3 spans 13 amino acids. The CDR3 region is CASARGPNEKLFF. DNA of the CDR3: TGTGCCAGCGCAAGGGGTCCCAATGAAAAACTGTTTTTT.

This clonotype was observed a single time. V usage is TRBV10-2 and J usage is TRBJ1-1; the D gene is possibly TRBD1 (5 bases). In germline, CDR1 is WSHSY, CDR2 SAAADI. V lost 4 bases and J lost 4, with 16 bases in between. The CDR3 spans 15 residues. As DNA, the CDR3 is TGCGCCAGCAGTGTACCAGATATGGGGGGCACTGAAGCTTTCTTT. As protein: CASSVPDMGGTEAFF.

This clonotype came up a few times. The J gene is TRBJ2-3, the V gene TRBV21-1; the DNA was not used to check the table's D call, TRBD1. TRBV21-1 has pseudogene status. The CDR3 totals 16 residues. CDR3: CASSNGSGAVTDTQYF. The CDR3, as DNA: TGTGCCAGCAGCAACGGGAGCGGGGCGGTCACAGATACGCAGTATTTT.

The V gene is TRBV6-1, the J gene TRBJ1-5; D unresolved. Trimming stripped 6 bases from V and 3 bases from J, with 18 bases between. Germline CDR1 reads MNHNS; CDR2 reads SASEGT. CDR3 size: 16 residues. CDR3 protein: CASSRTREGYNQPQHF. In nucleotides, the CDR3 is TGTGCCAGCAGCCGGACGAGGGAGGGTTACAATCAGCCCCAGCATTTT.

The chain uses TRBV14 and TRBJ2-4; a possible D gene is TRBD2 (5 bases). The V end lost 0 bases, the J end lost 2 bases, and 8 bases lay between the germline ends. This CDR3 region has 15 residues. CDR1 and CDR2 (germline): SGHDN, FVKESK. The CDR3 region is CASSQDPGTKNIQYF. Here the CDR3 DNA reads TGTGCCAGCAGCCAAGATCCGGGAACCAAAAACATTCAGTACTTC.

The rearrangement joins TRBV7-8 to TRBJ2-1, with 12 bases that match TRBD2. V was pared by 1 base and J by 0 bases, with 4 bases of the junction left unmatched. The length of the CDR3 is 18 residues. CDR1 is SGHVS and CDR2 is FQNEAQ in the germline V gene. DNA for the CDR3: TGTGCCAGCAGCTTAGTATCTAGCGGGGGGGCCTCCTACAATGAGCAGTTCTTC. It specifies CASSLVSSGGASYNEQFF. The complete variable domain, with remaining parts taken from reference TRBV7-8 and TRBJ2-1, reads GAGVSQSPRYKVAKRGQDVALRCDPISGHVSLFWYQQALGQGPEFLTYFQNEAQLDKSGLPSDRFFAERPEGSVSTLKIQRTQQEDSAVYLCASSLVSSGGASYNEQFFGPGTRLTVL.

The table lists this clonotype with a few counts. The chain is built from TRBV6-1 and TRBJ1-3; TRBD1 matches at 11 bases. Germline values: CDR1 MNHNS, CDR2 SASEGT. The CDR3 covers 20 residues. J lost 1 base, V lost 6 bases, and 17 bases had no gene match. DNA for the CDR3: TGTGCCAGCAGACAATTCAGGACAGGGGGCGTGAGTCGGTCTGGAAACACCATATATTTT. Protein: CASRQFRTGGVSRSGNTIYF.

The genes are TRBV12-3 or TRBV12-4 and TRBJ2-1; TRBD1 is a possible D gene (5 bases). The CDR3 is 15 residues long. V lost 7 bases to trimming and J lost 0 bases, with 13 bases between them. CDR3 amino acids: CASTPTAYSYNEQFF. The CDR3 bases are TGTGCCAGCACCCCGACAGCTTACTCCTACAATGAGCAGTTCTTC.